This T cell receptor (beta chain) was found in a study of shared clonotypes between healthy human individuals. Study-level background: Per donor, CD8 memory used one plate, CD8 naive used two, CD4 memory used three and CD4 naive used three.

Overall study findings and caveats: What naive subsets generally showed was a larger estimated richness than memory subsets showed.

With respect to this clone: The antigen remains undetermined.

Once extracted for a subset, genomic DNA was divided evenly among several immunoSEQ plates. Sequencing was performed with immunoSEQ multiplex PCR; in TCRdb, only in-frame clones are kept and a portion is missing. The sample includes roughly 2,500,000 clones, 80% to 95% seen only once; the top ten take around 0.4%. The receptor's source is a man aged 18 to 30 in good health. Some clones in this sample may be carry-over from other donors' samples. Sequencing input: naive CD4+ T cells from PBMCs. Stated subset: CD45RA+ positively selected.

CDR3 nucleotide sequence: TGTGCCAGCAGTGGGTTACCGGGGACTGAAGCTTTCTTT. This sequence encodes CASSGLPGTEAFF. The chain uses TRBV6-1 and TRBJ1-1, with unresolved D. Trimming removed 4 bases at V and 5 bases at J, with 11 bases between. Germline CDR1 reads MNHNS; CDR2 reads SASEGT. The CDR3 contains 13 residues.